Listed here are 19 T cell receptor beta chains from one sample, sequenced in a study of CDR3 diversity in severe acne. In TCRdb, the PCR reads were re-called with MiXCR into one record per CDR3 protein. The table includes some 90,000 distinct CDR3 sequences, 45% to 50% detected once. The sequenced sample consisted of blood. These receptors were taken from a male donor with severe acne vulgaris.

This clonotype was picked up one time. V and J are TRBV7-9 and TRBJ2-7; 7 bases line up with TRBD1. V was clipped by 10 bases and J by 3 bases; unmatched bases: 6. The CDR3 has 12 residues. CDR1 is SEHNR, CDR2 FQNEAQ, per germline (reference sequence). CDR3 in amino acids: CATGTERYEQYF. CDR3 sequence (DNA): TGTGCCACGGGGACAGAACGCTACGAGCAGTACTTC.

Regarding this clonotype: A much more abundant neighbour one base away suggests this may be a read error. The rearrangement joins TRBV5-1 to TRBJ2-2, with 9 positions matching TRBD1. The V gene end was trimmed by 5 bases and the J gene end by 7 bases; junction bases not matched to a gene: 3. The CDR3 has 13 residues. Germline V lookup: CDR1 SGHRS, CDR2 YFSETQ. The CDR3 loop reads CASRDRGGGELFF. The CDR3 DNA sequence: TGCGCCAGCAGGGACAGGGGCGGCGGGGAGCTGTTTTTT.

J is TRBJ1-1 and V is TRBV29-1; 8 bases are a match to TRBD1. Germline CDR1 SQVTM, CDR2 ANQGSEA. This CDR3 has 13 amino acids. V dropped 7 bases and J dropped 4; count of bases not matched to a gene: 8. The CDR3 protein is CSEERTGSTEAFF. DNA of the CDR3: TGCAGCGAGGAGCGGACAGGGAGCACTGAAGCTTTCTTT. The variable domain in full, completed from reference TRBV29-1 and TRBJ1-1, reads SAVISQKPSRDICQRGTSLTIQCQVDSQVTMMFWYRQQPGQSLTLIATANQGSEATYESGFVIDKFPISRPNLTFSTLTVSNMSPEDSSIYLCSEERTGSTEAFFGQGTRLTVV.

This sequence joins TRBV5-1 and TRBJ2-3, with 10 nucleotides matching TRBD1. This CDR3 has 17 amino acids. V gave up 4 bases and J gave up 2 bases; unmatched junction bases: 10. The V gene's germline CDR1 is SGHRS and CDR2 YFSETQ. The CDR3 DNA sequence: TGCGCCAGCAGCACGTACGGGACAGGGGACCTCACAGATACGCAGTATTTT. It encodes CASSTYGTGDLTDTQYF.

This clonotype was counted at least ten times. The chain joins TRBV5-5 to TRBJ1-3; D gene uncertain. The V and J ends lost 1 base and 4 bases respectively, with 15 bases between them. This CDR3 spans 16 amino acids. Germline loops: CDR1 SGHKS, CDR2 YYEKEE (reference sequence). The CDR3 here is CASSLLGWTGGNTIYF. CDR3 nucleotide sequence: TGTGCCAGCAGCTTGTTAGGGTGGACCGGGGGAAACACCATATATTTT. Combining the CDR3 with reference TRBV5-5 and TRBJ1-3 gives the whole variable domain DAGVTQSPTHLIKTRGQQVTLRCSPISGHKSVSWYQQVLGQGPQFIFQYYEKEERGRGNFPDRFSARQFPNYSSELNVNALLLGDSALYLCASSLLGWTGGNTIYFGEGSWLTVV.

The table lists this clonotype with a few counts. This chain joins TRBV5-1 and TRBJ1-1, with D possibly matching TRBD1 (6 bases). The V gene's germline CDR1 is SGHRS and CDR2 YFSETQ. This CDR3 contains 15 residues. The V end was cut by 4 bases, the J end by 6 bases, with 19 bases between. DNA of the CDR3: TGCGCCAGCAGCGTGAACCCCCAGGGGAGCGCTGAAGCTTTCTTT. Its protein is CASSVNPQGSAEAFF.

This clonotype was counted ten times or more. J is TRBJ2-6 and V is TRBV5-8; no clear D. V was clipped by 7 bases and J by 0 bases, with 8 bases between them. The CDR3 has 14 residues. From germline, CDR1 is SGHTS and CDR2 YDEGEE. The CDR3 region is CASDRSSGANVLTF. CDR3 in DNA: TGTGCCAGCGATCGGTCCTCTGGGGCCAACGTCCTGACTTTC.

With regard to this clonotype: The conserved phenylalanine or tryptophan is not found at the CDR3 terminus, so this likely reflects a read error. The J gene is TRBJ1-1, the V gene TRBV2, with 7 bases identical to TRBD1. Trimming at V came to 9 bases and at J to 0 bases, leaving 4 bases not matched to a gene. CDR3 length equals 13 residues. Germline CDR1 is SNHLY and CDR2 is FYNNEI. The CDR3 protein is CASPGTVNTEAFS. The CDR3 DNA reads as TGTGCCAGTCCCGGGACAGTGAACACTGAAGCTTTCTCT.

This clonotype is labeled as medium-sized (0.01 to 0.1%). The J gene is TRBJ2-3, the V gene TRBV2; 16 positions match TRBD2. CDR3 length: 16 amino acids. V trimming: 6 bases; J trimming: 6 bases; junction bases outside the gene matches: 6. Germline lookup yields CDR1 SNHLY and CDR2 FYNNEI. The CDR3 DNA sequence: TGTGCCAGCAGGATGGGACTAGCGGGAGGGTTGGATACGCAGTATTTT. This codes for CASRMGLAGGLDTQYF.

The V gene is TRBV13, the J gene TRBJ1-4, with a tentative D call TRBD1 (5 bases). V lost 5 bases, J lost 12 bases, and 19 bases lay in between. Germline V gives CDR1 PRHDT, CDR2 FYEKMQ (reference sequence). This CDR3 spans 14 amino acids. CDR3 sequence: CASSPPGTYEELFF. The CDR3 coding sequence is TGTGCCAGCAGCCCACCCGGGACGTATGAGGAACTGTTTTTT. The full variable domain, in which reference TRBV13 and TRBJ1-4 provide the parts outside the CDR3, is AAGVIQSPRHLIKEKRETATLKCYPIPRHDTVYWYQQGPGQDPQFLISFYEKMQSDKGSIPDRFSAQQFSDYHSELNMSSLELGDSALYFCASSPPGTYEELFFGSGTQLSVL.

The chain couples TRBV29-1 to TRBJ2-2; D is unclear. The CDR3 contains 12 residues. The germline CDR1 and CDR2 sequences are SQVTM and ANQGSEA. Trimming left V 5 bases short and J 3 bases short, with 7 bases between. The CDR3 DNA reads TGCAGCGTTTTTGTATACACCGGGGAGCTGTTTTTT. It yields the protein CSVFVYTGELFF.

With regard to this clonotype: A much more abundant neighbour one base away suggests this may be a read error. The rearrangement uses TRBV19 and TRBJ2-7; no reliable D call. Per the germline V gene, CDR1 is LNHDA and CDR2 is SQIVND (reference sequence). This CDR3 spans 11 amino acids. CDR3 loop: CASPRAYERYF. The CDR3, as DNA: TGTGCCAGTCCAAGGGCTTACGAGCGGTACTTC.

This clonotype was found many times. The chain couples TRBV7-8 to TRBJ2-7, with TRBD1 identical over 7 bases. Germline-derived CDR1 and CDR2 are SGHVS and FQNEAQ. The V segment lost 0 bases and the J segment 3 bases; nucleotides outside the gene matches: 5. The CDR3 is 15 amino acids. Here the CDR3 reads CASSLAFRGIYEQYF. As DNA, the CDR3 is TGTGCCAGCAGCTTAGCGTTCAGGGGGATCTACGAGCAGTACTTC.

This chain links TRBV7-9 with TRBJ2-5, with 7 positions matching TRBD2. CDR3 length equals 14 residues. Germline trimming cut 3 bases from V and 2 bases from J; bases unmatched to any gene: 3. Germline V gene lookup returns CDR1 SEHNR and CDR2 FQNEAQ (reference sequence). The CDR3 reads CASSLGGLQETQYF. CDR3 DNA: TGTGCCAGCAGCTTGGGGGGGTTACAAGAGACCCAGTACTTC.

This clonotype was recorded at least ten times. This chain uses TRBV19 with TRBJ2-7, with 14 bases fitting TRBD2. Germline V gene lookup returns CDR1 LNHDA and CDR2 SQIVND (reference sequence). V shed 5 bases and J 6 bases; nucleotides not matched to a gene: 3. The CDR3 contains 14 residues. As DNA, the CDR3 is TGTGCCAGTAGTGTCGGGACTAGCGGGAGCGAGCAGTACTTC. Its translation is CASSVGTSGSEQYF.

V usage is TRBV24-1 and J usage is TRBJ1-1; D gene unclear. The CDR3 is 13 residues long. Trimming cost V 3 bases and J 6 bases, with 10 bases left between them. Germline values: CDR1 KGHDR, CDR2 SFDVKD. CDR3 residues: CATSDTLAAEAFF. The CDR3 DNA reads as TGTGCCACCAGTGATACCCTGGCGGCTGAAGCTTTCTTT.

This clonotype was seen repeatedly, ten times or more. This sequence joins TRBV3-1 and TRBJ2-5; D might be TRBD2 (5 bases). The V end lost 6 bases, the J end lost 1 base, and 15 bases lay between the germline ends. The germline gives CDR1 LGHDT, CDR2 YNNKEL (reference sequence). The CDR3 length is 15 residues. CDR3 bases: TGTGCCAGCAGAATTCTAGCCCACATCCAAGAGACCCAGTACTTC. Translated, it gives CASRILAHIQETQYF.

This clonotype showed up just once. This chain uses TRBV20-1 with TRBJ2-2; 7 bases line up with TRBD1. Per the germline V gene, CDR1 is DFQATT and CDR2 is SNEGSKA (reference sequence). The CDR3 contains 15 residues. The trim removed 6 bases at V and 1 base at J, leaving 8 bases unmatched. This CDR3 reads CSAWNQGVNTGELFF. The DNA of the CDR3 is TGCAGTGCATGGAATCAGGGGGTGAACACCGGGGAGCTGTTTTTT.

The CDR3 sequence is CSASRLADYNEQFF. The CDR3 nucleotides are TGCAGTGCTAGCCGGCTAGCAGACTACAATGAGCAGTTCTTC. The chain carries TRBV20-1 and TRBJ2-1, with a tentative D call TRBD2 (5 bases). V was clipped by 3 bases and J by 3 bases, with 12 bases between them. CDR1 is DFQATT, CDR2 SNEGSKA, per germline (reference sequence). The length of the CDR3 is 14 residues.